The sequence of this T cell receptor (beta chain) was determined in a study of blood T cell repertoires in COVID-19. Across the whole study: Donors in Cohort 3 counted as recovered after two negative PCRs, clearance, or symptom resolution. Acute and convalescent COVID-19 specimens originated in the United States, Italy and Spain. The analysed material was cDNA or gDNA that came from T cells, B-cell-depleted T cells, or PBMCs.

As originally analysed: Amplification of reference gene primers provided the estimated nucleated cell counts. Clones were sequenced by immunoSEQ multiplex PCR, and TCRdb holds only the in-frame ones, with some missing. V, J and clone size were drawn from that table, and D and trimming were deduced from the DNA. This table has over 250,000 clones, roughly 91% appearing once. Germline V gene data show CDR1 as LGHNT and CDR2 as FRNRAP. The CDR3 runs to 14 residues. Unmatched junction bases numbered 9, after V lost 6 bases and J lost 9 bases. The V call is TRBV12-5, the J call TRBJ2-1; 9 bases map to TRBD2. The sequence was collected from a woman aged 55-70 years in a cohort exposed to, infected with or recovered from COVID-19 (not recorded which). The material sequenced was PBMCs or T cells enriched from blood (not recorded which). The CDR3 DNA is TGTGCTAGTGGAACCGGGACTAGCTTACCTGAGCAGTTCTTC. This encodes CASGTGTSLPEQFF.